The rows below give T cell receptor beta chains drawn from one sample of a study of T cell responses to AZD1222 COVID-19 vaccine. TCRdb's copy holds only in-frame clones and misses some; the assay was immunoSEQ multiplex PCR. The data hold almost 70,000 clones, with over 80% observed a single time. The starting material was peripheral blood, obtained 28 days after the second AZD1222 dose. The receptors here all came from an adult who received the AZD1222 COVID-19 vaccine. Each CDR3 is given with its conserved first and last residue. The D gene is left open where the match is weak. Some rows have no size entry. The others give once, few or many, or a class for an expanded clone.

v_call,clone_size,j_call,d_call,cdr3_aa,cdr3_nt
TRBV5-7,-,TRBJ2-7,TRBD1,CASSGGQDRGVFEQYF,TGTGCCAGCAGCGGGGGGCAGGACAGGGGAGTTTTCGAGCAGTACTTC
TRBV14,few,TRBJ1-6,-,CASSPSDSHNSPLHF,TGTGCCAGCAGCCCCTCGGACAGCCATAATTCACCCCTCCACTTT
TRBV7-3,once,TRBJ2-3,-,CASSLSGGTDTQYF,TGTGCCAGCAGCTTAAGCGGGGGCACAGATACGCAGTATTTT
TRBV6-5,-,TRBJ1-6,-,CASSYTQGNEGSPLHF,TGTGCCAGCAGTTACACACAGGGTAATGAAGGGTCACCCCTCCACTTT
TRBV10-2,-,TRBJ2-1,-,CASSEGSVRSYNEQFF,TGCGCCAGCAGTGAGGGTTCGGTTCGTTCCTACAATGAGCAGTTCTTC
TRBV10-3,-,TRBJ1-1,TRBD1,CAISEGSGGAGKAFF,TGTGCCATCAGTGAAGGATCAGGGGGCGCCGGGAAAGCTTTCTTT
TRBV12-3/TRBV12-4,-,TRBJ1-1,-,CASRGPNTEAFF,TGTGCCAGCCGAGGACCGAACACTGAAGCTTTCTTT
TRBV11-2,few,TRBJ2-7,TRBD1,CASSSWLRTGTDYEQYF,TGTGCCAGCAGCTCCTGGTTGAGGACAGGGACGGACTACGAGCAGTACTTC
TRBV6-6,once,TRBJ2-3,-,CASSYGTTYTDTQYF,TGTGCCAGCAGTTACGGGACAACTTACACAGATACGCAGTATTTT
TRBV6-2/TRBV6-3,-,TRBJ2-7,-,CASSYRSVEQYF,TGTGCCAGCAGTTACCGCTCCGTGGAGCAGTACTTC
TRBV11-2,-,TRBJ1-2,-,CASRPSVDSFEGYTF,TGTGCCAGCAGACCCTCGGTAGACAGCTTTGAGGGCTACACCTTC
TRBV19,-,TRBJ2-6,-,CASSIERSRANVLTF,TGTGCCAGTAGTATCGAAAGGTCAAGGGCCAACGTCCTGACTTTC
TRBV3-1/TRBV3-2,-,TRBJ2-2,TRBD2,CASSQGGGDNTGELFF,TGTGCCAGCAGCCAAGGCGGGGGGGATAACACCGGGGAGCTGTTTTTT
TRBV7-2,-,TRBJ2-7,TRBD1,CASSQHGTGAYEQYF,TGTGCCAGCAGCCAACACGGGACAGGGGCCTACGAGCAGTACTTC
TRBV7-9,-,TRBJ2-1,TRBD2,CASIFSGTSGDNEQFF,TGTGCCAGCATCTTTTCCGGGACTAGCGGGGACAATGAGCAGTTCTTC
TRBV3-1/TRBV3-2,-,TRBJ2-3,TRBD2,CASSQVAGGSDTQYF,TGTGCCAGCAGCCAAGTAGCGGGGGGATCAGATACGCAGTATTTT
TRBV9,-,TRBJ1-5,-,CASSPDLVQPQHF,TGTGCCAGCAGCCCAGACTTGGTTCAGCCCCAGCATTTT
TRBV6-1,-,TRBJ2-4,-,CASSDTGAKNIQYF,TGTGCCAGCAGTGACACAGGTGCCAAAAACATTCAGTACTTC
TRBV7-6,few,TRBJ2-7,TRBD1,CASSSRDRGPYEQYF,TGTGCCAGCAGCTCACGGGACAGGGGGCCCTACGAGCAGTACTTC
TRBV3-1/TRBV3-2,-,TRBJ1-1,-,CASSQEESSLVREAFF,TGTGCCAGCAGCCAAGAAGAAAGTTCTCTGGTCCGGGAAGCTTTCTTT
TRBV5-1,-,TRBJ2-1,TRBD1,CASSLNTGGAYNEQFF,TGCGCCAGCAGCTTAAATACAGGGGGCGCCTACAATGAGCAGTTCTTC
TRBV20-1,-,TRBJ1-1,-,CSASSETEAFF,TGCAGTGCTAGCTCAGAAACTGAAGCTTTCTTT
TRBV14,few,TRBJ2-1,TRBD2,CASSQTRGGADNEQFF,TGTGCCAGCAGCCAGACACGGGGGGGAGCCGACAATGAGCAGTTCTTC
TRBV12-3/TRBV12-4,once,TRBJ2-3,-,CASSLIPDTQYF,TGTGCCAGCAGTTTAATCCCAGATACGCAGTATTTT
TRBV7-6,many,TRBJ2-2,-,CASSLAGMGTGELFF,TGTGCCAGCAGCTTAGCGGGAATGGGTACCGGGGAGCTGTTTTTT
TRBV29-1,-,TRBJ2-1,-,CSVELAGQFF,TGCAGCGTTGAACTAGCAGGGCAGTTCTTC
TRBV27,-,TRBJ1-6,-,CASSSGIGGGSNSPLHF,TGTGCCAGCAGTTCGGGAATAGGGGGGGGCTCTAATTCACCCCTCCACTTT
TRBV7-6,-,TRBJ2-1,-,CASSLARRIWLEDEQFF,TGTGCCAGCAGCTTAGCGCGGAGGATTTGGCTGGAGGATGAGCAGTTCTTC
TRBV5-1,-,TRBJ1-6,-,CASSLWPESSYNSPLHF,TGCGCCAGCAGCTTGTGGCCGGAAAGCTCCTATAATTCACCCCTCCACTTT
TRBV5-1,-,TRBJ2-6,-,CASSLGTAGANVLTF,TGCGCCAGCAGCTTGGGTACCGCCGGAGCCAACGTCCTGACTTTC
TRBV6-6,-,TRBJ2-7,-,CASSYGTSTYEQYF,TGTGCCAGCAGTTACGGTACGAGCACCTACGAGCAGTACTTC
TRBV7-2,-,TRBJ1-4,-,CASSRSHGDEKLFF,TGTGCCAGCAGCCGTTCCCACGGGGATGAAAAACTGTTTTTT
TRBV7-9,-,TRBJ1-6,-,CASRMGGNSPLHF,TGTGCCAGCCGAATGGGGGGGAATTCACCCCTCCACTTT
TRBV6-5,-,TRBJ1-5,TRBD1,CASSRQGAADQPQHF,TGTGCCAGCAGTAGACAGGGGGCCGCAGATCAGCCCCAGCATTTT
TRBV6-4,-,TRBJ2-3,TRBD1,CASSISTGAPKRF,TGTGCCAGCAGTATTTCGACAGGGGCCCCCAAGAGGTTT
TRBV9,-,TRBJ1-2,TRBD1,CASSAGGYGYTF,TGTGCCAGCAGCGCAGGGGGCTATGGCTACACCTTC
TRBV19,-,TRBJ2-3,-,CASTLRPRGTDTQYF,TGTGCCAGTACCTTGAGACCTAGGGGCACAGATACGCAGTATTTT
TRBV7-3,once,TRBJ1-2,-,CASSDDWGGGYTF,TGTGCCAGCAGCGACGACTGGGGCGGAGGCTACACCTTC
TRBV6-5,-,TRBJ2-3,-,CASSLTTYTDTQYF,TGTGCCAGCAGCCTGACAACCTACACAGATACGCAGTATTTT
TRBV5-4,many,TRBJ2-5,TRBD2,CASSSARGRQETQYF,TGTGCCAGCAGTTCGGCGCGGGGGAGGCAAGAGACCCAGTACTTC
TRBV5-5,-,TRBJ1-5,-,CASSLLGRANQPQHF,TGTGCCAGCAGCTTGCTGGGCAGGGCGAATCAGCCCCAGCATTTT
TRBV6-6,-,TRBJ1-1,-,CASSQGSTEAFF,TGTGCCAGCAGTCAGGGTTCCACTGAAGCTTTCTTT
TRBV5-1,-,TRBJ2-1,TRBD2,CASSLDGTSLKNEQFF,TGCGCCAGCAGCTTGGATGGGACTAGCCTCAAGAATGAGCAGTTCTTC
TRBV18,-,TRBJ1-4,-,CASSPKSEKLFF,TGTGCCAGCTCACCTAAGAGTGAAAAACTGTTTTTT
TRBV10-2,once,TRBJ1-6,-,CASSVAGIGSPLHF,TGCGCCAGCAGTGTGGCAGGGATTGGTTCACCCCTCCACTTT
TRBV6-5,few,TRBJ1-1,-,CASSYPAGEAFF,TGTGCCAGCAGTTACCCCGCAGGTGAAGCTTTCTTT
TRBV10-1,-,TRBJ2-7,-,CASSEDLRDEQYF,TGCGCCAGCAGTGAAGATCTCCGGGACGAGCAGTACTTC
TRBV11-2,-,TRBJ1-2,-,CASSLDRAVIYGYTF,TGTGCCAGCAGCTTAGATCGTGCCGTAATCTATGGCTACACCTTC
TRBV6-5,-,TRBJ2-3,-,CATAFGPAGDTQYF,TGTGCCACCGCCTTTGGACCCGCCGGAGATACGCAGTATTTT
TRBV3-1/TRBV3-2,once,TRBJ2-3,-,CASSLWSTDTQYF,TGTGCCAGCAGCCTTTGGTCCACAGATACGCAGTATTTT
TRBV5-5,few,TRBJ1-2,-,CASSPGVQANYGYTF,TGTGCCAGCAGCCCCGGAGTTCAGGCTAACTATGGCTACACCTTC
TRBV5-4,-,TRBJ2-5,-,CASRVSHQETQYF,TGTGCCAGCAGAGTTTCACACCAAGAGACCCAGTACTTC
TRBV5-1,-,TRBJ1-5,-,CASSPGDVSNQPQHF,TGCGCCAGCAGCCCCGGAGACGTTAGCAATCAGCCCCAGCATTTT
TRBV12-5,-,TRBJ1-2,TRBD1,CASVKGTGSGYTF,TGTGCTAGTGTCAAAGGGACAGGGTCCGGCTACACCTTC
TRBV11-3,-,TRBJ2-2,-,CASSLEAGVGELFF,TGTGCCAGCAGCTTAGAAGCAGGGGTCGGGGAGCTGTTTTTT
TRBV7-6,-,TRBJ2-1,TRBD2,CASSLLGASGKGEQFF,TGTGCCAGCAGCTTATTGGGGGCTAGCGGGAAGGGGGAGCAGTTCTTC
TRBV2,-,TRBJ2-2,-,CASSESGNRGGELFF,TGTGCCAGCAGTGAGTCAGGGAATCGTGGCGGGGAGCTGTTTTTT
TRBV11-2,-,TRBJ1-1,-,CASSPWGGTEAFF,TGTGCCAGCAGCCCGTGGGGGGGCACTGAAGCTTTCTTT
TRBV9,-,TRBJ1-2,-,CASSAMGGLNYGYTF,TGTGCCAGCAGCGCCATGGGCGGTCTAAACTATGGCTACACCTTC
TRBV6-2/TRBV6-3,-,TRBJ1-5,TRBD1,CASSGTGGGGNQPQHF,TGTGCCAGCAGTGGGACAGGGGGGGGTGGCAATCAGCCCCAGCATTTT